The subject of this entry is one TCR beta chain. What it binds is unknown. The data are from a study of T cells after yellow fever vaccination. Study summary: The SMART-Seq v4 Ultra Low Input method served to prepare the low-cell-number fractions. Study-wide findings and caveats: Subsequent to the booster, the majority of primary-vaccination clones reappeared (96% CD4, 85% to 90% CD8).

TCRdb re-called the 5' RACE reads with MiXCR, one entry per CDR3 protein. The sample carries about 430,000 distinct CDR3 sequences, roughly 20% recorded once. This CDR3 is 16 amino acids long. CDR1 is MNHEY and CDR2 is SVGAGI in the germline V gene. With 6 bases removed from V and 2 bases from J, the gap between germline ends came to 19 bases. The receptor was isolated from a man aged 18 to 35 who received the YFV17D yellow fever vaccine. Source: PBMCs, taken before the yellow fever booster vaccination. V and J are TRBV6-5 and TRBJ1-2, with D perhaps matching TRBD1 (6 bases). CDR3 loop: CASSYLQGFGNYGYTF. Written as DNA, the CDR3 is TGTGCCAGCAGCTACCTGCAGGGGTTCGGGAACTATGGCTACACCTTC.